This section outlines one T cell receptor (beta chain) sequence together with its context. Sequencing used immunoSEQ multiplex PCR; TCRdb keeps in-frame clones, though not all of them. The table shows about 300,000 clones, with 87% occurring only once. This entry is derived from a study of blood T cell repertoires in COVID-19. Study-level background: Acute and convalescent COVID-19 specimens originated in the United States, Italy and Spain. The cDNA or gDNA used as material had been derived from T cells, B-cell-depleted T cells, or PBMCs.

Recovered Cohort 3 donors showed two negative PCRs, clearance, or symptom resolution. The CDR3 extends over 14 amino acids. With 0 bases removed from V and 10 bases from J, the gap between germline ends came to 16 bases. The germline gives CDR1 SGHDT, CDR2 YYEEEE. Material for sequencing was PBMCs or T cells enriched from blood (not recorded which). This rearrangement joins TRBV5-6 to TRBJ1-1, with D tentatively TRBD1 (5 bases). This sequence originates from a woman aged 25 to 39 who had recovered from COVID-19. CDR3 loop: CASSLGGGTSRAFF. As DNA, the CDR3 is TGTGCCAGCAGCTTGGGGGGCGGGACCTCGAGAGCTTTCTTT.